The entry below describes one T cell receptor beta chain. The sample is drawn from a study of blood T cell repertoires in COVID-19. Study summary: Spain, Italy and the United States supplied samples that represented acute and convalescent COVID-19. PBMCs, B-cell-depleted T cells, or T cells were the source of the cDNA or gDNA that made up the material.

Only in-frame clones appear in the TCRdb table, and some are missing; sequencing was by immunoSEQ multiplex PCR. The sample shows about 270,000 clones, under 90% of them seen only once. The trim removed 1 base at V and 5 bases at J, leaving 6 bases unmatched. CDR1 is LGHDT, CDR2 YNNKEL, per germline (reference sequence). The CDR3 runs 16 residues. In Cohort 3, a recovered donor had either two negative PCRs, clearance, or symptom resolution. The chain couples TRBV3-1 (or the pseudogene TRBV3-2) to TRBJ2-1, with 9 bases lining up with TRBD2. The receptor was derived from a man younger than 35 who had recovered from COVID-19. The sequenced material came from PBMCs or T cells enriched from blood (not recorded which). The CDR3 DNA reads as TGTGCCAGCAGCCAAGTTAGGACTAGCGCAGACAATGAGCAGTTCTTC. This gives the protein CASSQVRTSADNEQFF.